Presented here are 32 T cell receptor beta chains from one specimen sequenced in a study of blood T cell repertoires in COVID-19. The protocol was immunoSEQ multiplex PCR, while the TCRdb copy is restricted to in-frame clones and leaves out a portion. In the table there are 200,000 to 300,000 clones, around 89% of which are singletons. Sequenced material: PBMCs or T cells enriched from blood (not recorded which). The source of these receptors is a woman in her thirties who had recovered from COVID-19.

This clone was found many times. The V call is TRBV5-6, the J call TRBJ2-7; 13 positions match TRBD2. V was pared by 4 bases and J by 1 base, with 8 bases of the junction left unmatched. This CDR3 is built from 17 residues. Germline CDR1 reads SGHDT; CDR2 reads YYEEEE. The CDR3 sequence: CASSPGTSGTKSYEQYF. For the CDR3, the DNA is TGTGCCAGCAGCCCTGGGACTAGCGGGACTAAGTCCTACGAGCAGTACTTC.

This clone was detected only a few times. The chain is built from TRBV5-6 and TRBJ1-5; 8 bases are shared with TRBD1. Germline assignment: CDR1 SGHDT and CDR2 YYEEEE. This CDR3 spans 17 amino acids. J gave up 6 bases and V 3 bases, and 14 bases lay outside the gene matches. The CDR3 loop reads CASSSQGQGGNSQPQHF. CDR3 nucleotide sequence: TGTGCCAGCAGCTCCCAAGGACAGGGTGGCAATTCTCAGCCCCAGCATTTT.

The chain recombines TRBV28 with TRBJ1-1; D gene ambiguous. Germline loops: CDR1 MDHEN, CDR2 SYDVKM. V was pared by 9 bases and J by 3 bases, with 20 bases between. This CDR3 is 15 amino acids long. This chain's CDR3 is CASSRESGWDTEAFF. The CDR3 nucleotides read TGTGCCAGTTCCCGGGAAAGCGGGTGGGACACTGAAGCTTTCTTT.

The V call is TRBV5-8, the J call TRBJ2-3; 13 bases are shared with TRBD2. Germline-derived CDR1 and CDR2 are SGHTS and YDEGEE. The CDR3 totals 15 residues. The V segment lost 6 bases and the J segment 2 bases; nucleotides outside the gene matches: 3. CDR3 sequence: CASTGLAGVTDTQYF. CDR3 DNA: TGTGCCAGCACCGGACTAGCGGGAGTCACAGATACGCAGTATTTT.

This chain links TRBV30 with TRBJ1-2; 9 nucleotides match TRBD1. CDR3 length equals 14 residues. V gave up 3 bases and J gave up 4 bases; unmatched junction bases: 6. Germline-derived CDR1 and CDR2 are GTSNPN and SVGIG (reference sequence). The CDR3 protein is CAWSPDRGSYGYTF. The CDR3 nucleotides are TGTGCCTGGAGCCCAGACAGGGGGAGCTATGGCTACACCTTC.

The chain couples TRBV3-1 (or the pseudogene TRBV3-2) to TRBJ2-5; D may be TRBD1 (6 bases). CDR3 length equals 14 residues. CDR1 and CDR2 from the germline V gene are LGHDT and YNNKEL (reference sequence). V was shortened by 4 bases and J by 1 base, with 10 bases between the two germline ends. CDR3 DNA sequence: TGTGCCAGCAGCCTCCGACAGGCCCAAGAGACCCAGTACTTC. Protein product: CASSLRQAQETQYF.

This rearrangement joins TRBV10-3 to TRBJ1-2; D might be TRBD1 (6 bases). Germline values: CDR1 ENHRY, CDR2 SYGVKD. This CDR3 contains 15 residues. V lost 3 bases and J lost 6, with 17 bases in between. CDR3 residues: CAISDRPGAGDGYTF. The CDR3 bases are TGTGCCATCAGTGACCGGCCAGGGGCTGGTGATGGCTACACCTTC.

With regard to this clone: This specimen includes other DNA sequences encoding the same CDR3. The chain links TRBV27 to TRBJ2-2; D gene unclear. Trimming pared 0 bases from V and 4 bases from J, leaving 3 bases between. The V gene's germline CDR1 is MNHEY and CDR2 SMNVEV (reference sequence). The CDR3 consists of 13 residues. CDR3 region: CASSLSRTGELFF. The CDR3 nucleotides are TGTGCCAGCAGTTTATCTCGCACCGGGGAGCTGTTTTTT.

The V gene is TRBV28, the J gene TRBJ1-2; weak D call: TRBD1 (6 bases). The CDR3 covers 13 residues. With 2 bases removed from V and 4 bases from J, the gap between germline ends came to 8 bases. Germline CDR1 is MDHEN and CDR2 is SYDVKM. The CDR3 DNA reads TGTGCCAGCAGTTTAGCCAGGGGCTATGGCTACACCTTC. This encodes CASSLARGYGYTF.

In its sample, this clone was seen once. CDR3 bases: TGTGCCAGTAGTGTTGAATCCAGGCTAGCGGGAGCCTACAATGAGCAGTTCTTC. Amino acid sequence: CASSVESRLAGAYNEQFF. V usage is TRBV19 and J usage is TRBJ2-1; 10 nucleotides align to TRBD2. J lost 2 bases, V lost 5 bases, and 12 bases had no gene match. The CDR3 runs to 18 residues. Germline V gene lookup returns CDR1 LNHDA and CDR2 SQIVND (reference sequence).

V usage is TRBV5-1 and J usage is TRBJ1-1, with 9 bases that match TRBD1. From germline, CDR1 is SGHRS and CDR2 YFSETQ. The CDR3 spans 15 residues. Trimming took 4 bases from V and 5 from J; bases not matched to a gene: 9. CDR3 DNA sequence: TGCGCCAGCAGCACCCTACAGGGGGCAGGAACTGAAGCTTTCTTT. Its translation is CASSTLQGAGTEAFF.

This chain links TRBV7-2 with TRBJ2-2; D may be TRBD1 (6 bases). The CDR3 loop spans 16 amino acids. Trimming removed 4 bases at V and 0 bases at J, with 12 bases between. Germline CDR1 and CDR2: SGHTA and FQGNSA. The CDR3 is CASSSLTGSNTGELFF. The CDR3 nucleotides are TGTGCCAGCAGCTCCCTGACAGGTTCGAACACCGGGGAGCTGTTTTTT.

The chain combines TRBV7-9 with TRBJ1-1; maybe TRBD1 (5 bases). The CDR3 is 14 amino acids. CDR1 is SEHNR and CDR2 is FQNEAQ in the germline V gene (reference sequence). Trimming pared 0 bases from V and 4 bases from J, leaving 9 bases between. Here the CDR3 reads CASSLAPGGTEAFF. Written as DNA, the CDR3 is TGTGCCAGCAGCTTAGCACCGGGGGGCACTGAAGCTTTCTTT.

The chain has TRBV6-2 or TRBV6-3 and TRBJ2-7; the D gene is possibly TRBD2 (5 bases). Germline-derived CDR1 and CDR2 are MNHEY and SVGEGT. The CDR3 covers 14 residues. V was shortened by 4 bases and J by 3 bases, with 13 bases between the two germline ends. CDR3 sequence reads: CASSWWGDLYEQYF. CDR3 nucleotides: TGTGCCAGCAGTTGGTGGGGAGACCTCTACGAGCAGTACTTC.

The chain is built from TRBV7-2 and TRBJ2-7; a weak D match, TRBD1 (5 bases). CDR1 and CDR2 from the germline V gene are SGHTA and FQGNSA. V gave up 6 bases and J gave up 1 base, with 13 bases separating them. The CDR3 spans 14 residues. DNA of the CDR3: TGTGCCAGCAGTCAGGGCAGGGTTTCCTACGAGCAGTACTTC. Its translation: CASSQGRVSYEQYF.

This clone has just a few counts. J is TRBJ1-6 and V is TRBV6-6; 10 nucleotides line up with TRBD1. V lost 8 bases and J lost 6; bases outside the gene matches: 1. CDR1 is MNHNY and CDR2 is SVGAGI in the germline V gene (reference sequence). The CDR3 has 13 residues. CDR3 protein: CASWDRGNSPLHF. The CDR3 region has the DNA TGTGCCAGCTGGGACAGGGGTAATTCACCCCTCCACTTT.

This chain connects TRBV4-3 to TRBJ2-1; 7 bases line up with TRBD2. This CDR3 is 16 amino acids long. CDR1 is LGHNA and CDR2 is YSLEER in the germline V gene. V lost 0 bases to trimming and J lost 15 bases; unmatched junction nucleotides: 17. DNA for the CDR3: TGCGCCAGCAGCCAAGATCTCGCGACTAGCAGACCCTGGTTGTTCTTC. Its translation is CASSQDLATSRPWLFF.

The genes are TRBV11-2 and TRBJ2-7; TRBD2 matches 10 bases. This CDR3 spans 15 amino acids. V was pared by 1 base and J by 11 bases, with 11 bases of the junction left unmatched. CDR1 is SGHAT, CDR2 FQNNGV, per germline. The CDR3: CASSLGVRLAGDEYF. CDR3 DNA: TGTGCCAGCAGCTTAGGGGTTAGGCTAGCGGGAGATGAGTACTTC.

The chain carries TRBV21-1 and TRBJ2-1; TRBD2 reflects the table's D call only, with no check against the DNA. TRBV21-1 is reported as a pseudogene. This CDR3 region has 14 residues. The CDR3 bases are TGTGCCAGCACCAAAATCCCCCCGGGGAATGAGCAGTTCTTC. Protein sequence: CASTKIPPGNEQFF.

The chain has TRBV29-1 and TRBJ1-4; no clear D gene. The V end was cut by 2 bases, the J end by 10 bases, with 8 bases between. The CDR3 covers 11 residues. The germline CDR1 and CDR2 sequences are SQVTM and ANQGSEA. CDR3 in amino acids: CSVEQTGKLFF. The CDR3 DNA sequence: TGCAGCGTTGAACAGACTGGAAAACTGTTTTTT.

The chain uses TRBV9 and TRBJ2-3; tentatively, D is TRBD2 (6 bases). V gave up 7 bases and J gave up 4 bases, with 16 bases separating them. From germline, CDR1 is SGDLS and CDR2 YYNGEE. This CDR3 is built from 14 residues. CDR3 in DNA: TGTGCCAGCGGATCCGGGGGACGGGCAGATACGCAGTATTTT. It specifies CASGSGGRADTQYF.

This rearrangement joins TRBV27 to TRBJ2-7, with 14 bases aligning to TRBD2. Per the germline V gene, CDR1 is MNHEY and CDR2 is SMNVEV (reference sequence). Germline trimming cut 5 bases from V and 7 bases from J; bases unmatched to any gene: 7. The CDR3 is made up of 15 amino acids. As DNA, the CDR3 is TGTGCCAGCAGTCCAGGGACTAGCGGGAGAGGTGAGCAGTACTTC. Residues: CASSPGTSGRGEQYF.

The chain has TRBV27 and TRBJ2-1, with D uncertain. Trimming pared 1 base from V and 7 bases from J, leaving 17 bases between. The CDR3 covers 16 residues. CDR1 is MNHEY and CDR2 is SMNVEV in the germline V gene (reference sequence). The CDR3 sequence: CASSLLPNLKLNEQFF. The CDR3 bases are TGTGCCAGCAGTTTATTACCCAATTTGAAACTAAATGAGCAGTTCTTC.

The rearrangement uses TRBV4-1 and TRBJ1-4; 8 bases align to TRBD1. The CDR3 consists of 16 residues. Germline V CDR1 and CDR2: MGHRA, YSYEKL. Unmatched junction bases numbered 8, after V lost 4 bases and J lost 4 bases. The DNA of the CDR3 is TGCGCCAGCAGCCCACCTCAGGGGGCAAATAATGAAAAACTGTTTTTT. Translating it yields CASSPPQGANNEKLFF.

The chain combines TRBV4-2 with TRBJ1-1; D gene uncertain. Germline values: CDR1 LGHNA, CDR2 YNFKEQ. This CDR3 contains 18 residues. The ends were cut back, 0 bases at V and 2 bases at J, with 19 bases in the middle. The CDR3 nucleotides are TGTGCCAGCAGCCAAGAAGGGTCGGGAGGACCCTATAACACTGAAGCTTTCTTT. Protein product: CASSQEGSGGPYNTEAFF.

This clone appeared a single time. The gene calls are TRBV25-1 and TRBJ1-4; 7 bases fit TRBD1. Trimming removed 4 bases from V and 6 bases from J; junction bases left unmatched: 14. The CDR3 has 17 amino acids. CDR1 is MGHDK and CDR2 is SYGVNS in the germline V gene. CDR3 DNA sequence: TGTGCCAGCAGTGGTCGGGTACCGGACAGGTTGGATGAAAAACTGTTTTTT. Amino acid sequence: CASSGRVPDRLDEKLFF.

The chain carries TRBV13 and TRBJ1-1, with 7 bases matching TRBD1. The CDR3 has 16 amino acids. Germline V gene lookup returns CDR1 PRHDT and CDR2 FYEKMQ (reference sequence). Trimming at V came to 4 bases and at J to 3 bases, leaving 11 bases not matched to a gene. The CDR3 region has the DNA TGTGCCAGCAGCTCCCAGGGGGGCTGGAGAGACACTGAAGCTTTCTTT. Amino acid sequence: CASSSQGGWRDTEAFF.

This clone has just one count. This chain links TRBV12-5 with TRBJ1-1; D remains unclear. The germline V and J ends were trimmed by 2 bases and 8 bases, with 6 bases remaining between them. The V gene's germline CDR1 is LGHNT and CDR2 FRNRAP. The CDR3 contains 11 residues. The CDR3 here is CASGLSREAFF. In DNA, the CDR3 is TGTGCTAGTGGTTTGTCCAGGGAAGCTTTCTTT. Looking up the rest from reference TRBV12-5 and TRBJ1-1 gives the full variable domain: DARVTQTPRHKVTEMGQEVTMRCQPILGHNTVFWYRQTMMQGLELLAYFRNRAPLDDSGMPKDRFSAEMPDATLATLKIQPSEPRDSAVYFCASGLSREAFFGQGTRLTVV.

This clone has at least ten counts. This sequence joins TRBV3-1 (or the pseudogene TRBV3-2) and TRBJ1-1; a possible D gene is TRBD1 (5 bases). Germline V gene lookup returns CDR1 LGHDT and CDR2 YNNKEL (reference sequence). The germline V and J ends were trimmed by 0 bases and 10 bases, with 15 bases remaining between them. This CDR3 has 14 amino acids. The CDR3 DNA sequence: TGTGCCAGCAGCCAAGATTTTGCTTCGGGGGGAGCTTTCTTT. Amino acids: CASSQDFASGGAFF.

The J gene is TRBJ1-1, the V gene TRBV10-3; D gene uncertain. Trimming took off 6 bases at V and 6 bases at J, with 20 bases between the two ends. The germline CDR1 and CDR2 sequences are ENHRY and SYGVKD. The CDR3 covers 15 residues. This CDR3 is CAISGVGGLVSEAFF. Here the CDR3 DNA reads TGTGCCATCAGCGGTGTCGGAGGGTTGGTGTCTGAAGCTTTCTTT.

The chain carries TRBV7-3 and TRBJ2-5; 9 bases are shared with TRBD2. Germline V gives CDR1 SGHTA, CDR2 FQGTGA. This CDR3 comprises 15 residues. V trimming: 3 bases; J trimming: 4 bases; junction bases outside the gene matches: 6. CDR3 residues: CASSFLAGVAETQYF. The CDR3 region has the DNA TGTGCCAGCAGCTTTTTAGCGGGAGTCGCAGAGACCCAGTACTTC.

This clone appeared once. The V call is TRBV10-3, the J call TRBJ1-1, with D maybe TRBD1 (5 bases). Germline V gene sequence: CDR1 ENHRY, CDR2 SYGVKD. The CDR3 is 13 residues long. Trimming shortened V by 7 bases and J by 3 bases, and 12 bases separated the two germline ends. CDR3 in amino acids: CAITRSGYTEAFF. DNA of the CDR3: TGTGCCATCACAAGGTCAGGGTACACTGAAGCTTTCTTT.